This T cell receptor (beta chain) was sequenced in a study of blood T cell repertoires in COVID-19 (dated by TCRdb to between 2020 and 2021). Concerning the study at large: The collaborator samples originated in the United States, Italy and Spain and spanned the acute and convalescent phases of COVID-19. HLA class I and class II types, where available, came from metadata supplied by the sample provider rather than from assay-based typing. A freely available public database, intended as a resource for researchers studying the immune response to SARS-CoV-2, is where the repertoires were released. Deeply sampled blood TCRbeta repertoires from subjects exposed to, actively infected with, or recovered from COVID-19 were included in the dataset. Samples were obtained from the ongoing ImmuneRACE study (first 160 participants) and from some 1,300 subjects provided by 6 global collaborators. The prospective study material was composed of cDNA or gDNA derived from T cells, B-cell-depleted T cells, or PBMCs. Nearly every sample came with metadata listing a de-identified subject ID, COVID-19 status, age in years and sex.

TCRbeta CDR3 regions were amplified from genomic DNA by means of the immunoSEQ Assay, a bias-controlled multiplex PCR. For the original study's pipeline: Nucleated cell counts per sample were estimated from amplification of reference gene primers within the assay. To quantify the absolute abundance of each unique TCRbeta CDR3 rearrangement, sequence reads were collapsed and filtered. For each sample, productive Simpson clonality was calculated as the square root of Simpson's diversity index over productive rearrangements. Drawn from immuneACCESS, this table holds only the in-frame rearrangements with V and J called that TCRdb kept. Clones are partly lost; checked studies trace under half to an unresolved V gene and leave the rest unexplained. V and J calls and clone size are given by that table; D and trimming were obtained from the DNA. A total of 110,000 to 150,000 clones appear in this sample, 86% of them only once. Less than 4.5% of the sample comes from the top ten.

This clone was seen just once. There is no known antigen for this receptor. No per-base quality is available; no much larger clone lies one base away. The study at large found these results: How much clinical and demographic metadata was included differed by source and by participant, and the metadata was provided uncurated.

Participants in the prospective study were enrolled through a virtual design, were aged roughly 18 to 90 years, and lived in approximately 25 United States geographic areas. In the prospective study, participants were assigned to cohorts based on the clinical history participants reported in a screening survey and a study questionnaire. For ImmuneRACE Cohort 3, a participant was defined as recovered based on two consecutive negative NP/OP PCR tests, clearance by a healthcare professional, or resolution of symptoms. In the prospective study, mobile phlebotomists collected whole blood, serum and a nasopharyngeal or oropharyngeal swab from each participant. Participants in the prospective study had the option to provide additional blood draws and questionnaires over an approximately 2-month period. Before DNA extraction, blood samples from the prospective study were shipped at room temperature or frozen.

What was sequenced was PBMCs or T cells enriched from blood (not recorded which). The clonotype was recovered from a man aged 45-65 years who had recovered from COVID-19.

The CDR3 here reads CASSSYRQGAMGNEQFF. The DNA is as follows: TGTGCCAGCAGTTCTTACAGACAGGGAGCAATGGGCAATGAGCAGTTCTTC. The chain uses TRBV27 and TRBJ2-1; 7 junctional bases match TRBD1. The germline V gene encodes CDR1 MNHEY and CDR2 SMNVEV (reference sequence). V loses 4 bases at its end and J loses 6 bases; junction bases beyond the gene matches: 15. The CDR3 runs 17 amino acids, cysteine and phenylalanine included. The sequence is cut down to CDR3 DNA, 51 bases in frame from base 1.